A single TCR beta chain is shown here with its context. Its antigen is not identified. RNA transcripts provided the source from which TCR beta CDR3 regions were amplified. A set of HTBI primers served as the primers for a first-round RT-PCR of the TCR CDR3. TCRdb called the multiplex PCR reads again in MiXCR, with one record for every CDR3 protein. This sample has about 610,000 distinct CDR3 sequences, with more than 15% found just once. This sample was taken from a study of T cells in Graves' hyperthyroidism and ophthalmopathy. Study-level results: The model anticipated ophthalmopathy a median about six months pre-onset. In simple terms, a model built on 13 V-J features told ophthalmopathy apart from stable hyperthyroidism.

Patients showing uncontrolled infection, other autoimmune disease, pregnancy or lactation were ineligible. Diagnosis relied on clinical symptoms, serum thyroxine and TRAb, thyroid ultrasound and orbital computed tomography. Germline CDR1 is LNHDA and CDR2 is SQIVND (reference sequence). Trimming removed 7 bases at V and 10 bases at J, with 21 bases between. The CDR3 extends over 14 amino acids. The genes are TRBV19 and TRBJ2-3; D might be TRBD1 (5 bases). The specimen was blood. The clonotype was recovered from a woman in her thirties or forties with Graves' ophthalmopathy. The CDR3 nucleotides read TGTGCCAGTAAGGCAGGGATCACAGACGGTGCGCAGTATTTT. This gives the protein CASKAGITDGAQYF.